Below, 8 T cell receptor beta chains from the same sample are listed, as sequenced in a study of shared clonotypes between healthy human individuals (dated by TCRdb to the early 2020s). CD8 naive samples were obtained by positive selection for CCR7 among CD45RO-negative cells, yielding a CD45RA+CCR7+ population from which TemRA cells were excluded. The receptor library was made with the immunoSEQ multiplex PCR assay. Here the immuneACCESS table is served through TCRdb, limited to in-frame sequences with V and J called. Missing clones are a known gap in these copies; in checked studies unresolved V genes cover under half, and the rest lacks a known reason. This sample lists 1.5 million to 2.5 million clones; about 95% were detected once. The ten largest clonotypes hold 1% to 1.5% of the sample. Sample: naive CD8+ T cells sorted from blood. The intended sense of this specimen's cell subset or site label: CD45RA+CCR7+. The source of these receptors is a man younger than 35 in good health.

The V and J genes are TRBV7-3 and TRBJ2-2; D is tentatively TRBD1 or TRBD2 (6 bases each). Germline-derived CDR1 and CDR2 are SGHTA and FQGTGA. CDR3 length equals 16 residues. Trimming pared 6 bases from V and 5 bases from J, leaving 19 bases between. CDR3: CASSSLGGPITGELFF. CDR3 bases: TGTGCCAGCAGTTCCTTGGGGGGCCCAATTACCGGGGAGCTGTTTTTT.

The chain links TRBV28 to TRBJ2-1; 10 positions agree with TRBD2. J gave up 1 base and V 6 bases, and 12 bases lay outside the gene matches. The CDR3 has 18 amino acids. CDR1 and CDR2 (germline): MDHEN, SYDVKM. CDR3 nucleotides: TGTGCCAGCAGCTACATGGGCTCTAGCGGGGGATCCTACAATGAGCAGTTCTTC. Amino acids: CASSYMGSSGGSYNEQFF.

The rearrangement joins TRBV7-9 to TRBJ2-4; TRBD2 matches 12 bases. V was pared by 1 base and J by 5 bases, with 3 bases of the junction left unmatched. The CDR3 has 16 residues. From germline, CDR1 is SEHNR and CDR2 FQNEAQ (reference sequence). The CDR3 DNA follows: TGTGCCAGCAGCTTAGTCGGACTAGCGGGGCAAAACATTCAGTACTTC. Its protein product is CASSLVGLAGQNIQYF.

The gene calls are TRBV6-6 and TRBJ2-7; D is unresolved. The V gene lost 5 bases and the J gene lost 0 bases, with 8 bases spanning the gap. CDR3 length: 13 residues. The V gene's germline CDR1 is MNHNY and CDR2 SVGAGI (reference sequence). CDR3 protein: CASSDFYSYEQYF. The CDR3 nucleotides are TGTGCCAGCAGTGATTTCTACTCCTACGAGCAGTACTTC.

V and J are TRBV6-1 and TRBJ2-7; tentatively, D is TRBD2 (6 bases). The germline V and J ends were trimmed by 3 bases and 1 base, with 10 bases remaining between them. CDR3 length: 14 amino acids. Germline V gene data show CDR1 as MNHNS and CDR2 as SASEGT. The CDR3 coding sequence is TGTGCCAGCAGTGAGGAGGGAATGTCCTACGAGCAGTACTTC. Translation: CASSEEGMSYEQYF.

A few counts support this clone. This chain joins TRBV6-5 and TRBJ1-2; D ambiguous. Trimming removed 0 bases from V and 7 bases from J, with 12 bases in between. Germline V gene lookup returns CDR1 MNHEY and CDR2 SVGAGI. There are 14 residues in the CDR3. CDR3 protein: CASSYSEGFAGYTF. As DNA, the CDR3 is TGTGCCAGCAGTTACTCTGAGGGATTCGCTGGCTACACCTTC.

The chain couples TRBV6-1 to TRBJ2-3; D remains ambiguous. Between the trimmed V and J ends, which lost 2 bases and 6 bases, there was a span of 15 bases. Looked up from germline, CDR1 is MNHNS and CDR2 is SASEGT. This CDR3 has 15 residues. Here the CDR3 reads CASSEWVLRGDTQYF. The CDR3 coding sequence is TGTGCCAGCAGTGAATGGGTCCTGCGAGGTGATACGCAGTATTTT.

The chain combines TRBV27 with TRBJ1-2, with TRBD1 as a possible D gene (6 bases). The CDR3 runs to 15 residues. V lost 4 bases, J lost 4 bases, and 16 bases lay in between. Germline CDR1 and CDR2: MNHEY and SMNVEV (reference sequence). The CDR3 bases are TGTGCCAGCAGTTCCGTCCCAGGGGCAGTCTATGGCTACACCTTC. Encoded protein: CASSSVPGAVYGYTF.